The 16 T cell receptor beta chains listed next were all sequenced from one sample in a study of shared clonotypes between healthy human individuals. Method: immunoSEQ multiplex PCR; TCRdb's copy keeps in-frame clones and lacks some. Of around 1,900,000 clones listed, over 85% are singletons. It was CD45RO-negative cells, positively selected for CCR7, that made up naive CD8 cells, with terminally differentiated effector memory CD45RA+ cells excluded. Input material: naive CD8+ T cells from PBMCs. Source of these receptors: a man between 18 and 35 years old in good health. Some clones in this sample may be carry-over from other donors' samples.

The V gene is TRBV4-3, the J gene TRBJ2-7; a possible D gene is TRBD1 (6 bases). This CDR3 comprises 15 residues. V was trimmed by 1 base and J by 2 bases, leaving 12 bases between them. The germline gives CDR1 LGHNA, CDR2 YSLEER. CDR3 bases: TGCGCCAGCAGCCAAGGACCGACAGGCGCCTACGAGCAGTACTTC. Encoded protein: CASSQGPTGAYEQYF.

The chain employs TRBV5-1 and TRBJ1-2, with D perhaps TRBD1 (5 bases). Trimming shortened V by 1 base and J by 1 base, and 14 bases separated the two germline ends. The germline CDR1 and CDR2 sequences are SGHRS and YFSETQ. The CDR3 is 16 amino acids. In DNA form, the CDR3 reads TGCGCCAGCAGCTTGCGGGGCTGGGTCGATAACTATGGCTACACCTTC. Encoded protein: CASSLRGWVDNYGYTF.

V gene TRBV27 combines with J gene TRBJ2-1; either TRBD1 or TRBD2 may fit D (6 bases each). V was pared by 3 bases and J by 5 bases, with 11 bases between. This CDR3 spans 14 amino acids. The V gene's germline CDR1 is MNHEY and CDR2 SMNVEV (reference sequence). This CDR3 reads CASSFSGDNNEQFF. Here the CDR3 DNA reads TGTGCCAGCAGTTTTTCGGGGGACAACAATGAGCAGTTCTTC.

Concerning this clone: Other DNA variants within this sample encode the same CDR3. CDR3 region: CASSPGTSGRYEQYF. DNA for the CDR3: TGTGCCAGCAGTCCAGGGACTAGCGGGAGATACGAGCAGTACTTC. V usage is TRBV27 and J usage is TRBJ2-7, with 14 bases identical to TRBD2. The CDR3 covers 15 residues. The germline gives CDR1 MNHEY, CDR2 SMNVEV (reference sequence). V trimming: 5 bases; J trimming: 4 bases; junction bases outside the gene matches: 4.

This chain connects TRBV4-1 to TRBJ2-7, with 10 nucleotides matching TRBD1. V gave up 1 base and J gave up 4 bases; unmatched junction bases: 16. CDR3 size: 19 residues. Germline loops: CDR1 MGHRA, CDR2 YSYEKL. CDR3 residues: CASSQVWVEGGQGGYEQYF. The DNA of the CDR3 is TGCGCCAGCAGCCAAGTTTGGGTTGAAGGTGGACAGGGGGGTTACGAGCAGTACTTC.

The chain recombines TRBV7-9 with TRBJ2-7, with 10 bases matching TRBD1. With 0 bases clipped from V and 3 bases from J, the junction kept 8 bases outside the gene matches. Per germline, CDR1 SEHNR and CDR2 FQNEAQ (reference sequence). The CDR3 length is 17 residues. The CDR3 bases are TGTGCCAGCAGCTTAGCGTTCCGGGACAGGGGCAACTACGAGCAGTACTTC. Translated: CASSLAFRDRGNYEQYF. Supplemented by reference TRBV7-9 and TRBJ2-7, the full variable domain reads DTGVSQNPRHKITKRGQNVTFRCDPISEHNRLYWYRQTLGQGPEFLTYFQNEAQLEKSRLLSDRFSAERPKGSFSTLEIQRTEQGDSAMYLCASSLAFRDRGNYEQYFGPGTRLTVT.

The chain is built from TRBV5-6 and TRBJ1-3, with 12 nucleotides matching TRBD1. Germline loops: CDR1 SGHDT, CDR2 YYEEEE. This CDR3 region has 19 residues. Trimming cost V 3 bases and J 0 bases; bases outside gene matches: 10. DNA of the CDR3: TGTGCCAGCAGCTCGGTCCGGGACAGGGGGCGCACCTCTGGAAACACCATATATTTT. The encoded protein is CASSSVRDRGRTSGNTIYF.

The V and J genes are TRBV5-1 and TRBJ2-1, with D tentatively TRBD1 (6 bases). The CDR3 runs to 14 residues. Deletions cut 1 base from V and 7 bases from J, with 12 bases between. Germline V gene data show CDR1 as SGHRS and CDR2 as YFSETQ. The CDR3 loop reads CASSLISGENEQFF. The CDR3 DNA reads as TGCGCCAGCAGCTTGATTTCAGGGGAGAATGAGCAGTTCTTC. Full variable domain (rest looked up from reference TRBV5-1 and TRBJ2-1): KAGVTQTPRYLIKTRGQQVTLSCSPISGHRSVSWYQQTPGQGLQFLFEYFSETQRNKGNFPGRFSGRQFSNSRSEMNVSTLELGDSALYLCASSLISGENEQFFGPGTRLTVL.

The CDR3 here is CASRATGESNQPQHF. The CDR3 nucleotides read TGTGCCAGCAGAGCGACAGGGGAAAGCAATCAGCCCCAGCATTTT. The chain employs TRBV28 and TRBJ1-5, with 8 bases identical to TRBD1. With V trimmed by 6 bases and J by 1 base, 5 bases remained unmatched. Per germline, CDR1 MDHEN and CDR2 SYDVKM. The CDR3 is 15 residues long.

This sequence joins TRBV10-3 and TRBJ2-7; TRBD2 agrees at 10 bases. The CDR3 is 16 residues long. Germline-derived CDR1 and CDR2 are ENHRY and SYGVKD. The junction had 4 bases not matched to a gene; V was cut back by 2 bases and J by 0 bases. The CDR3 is CAISEGSSGGSYEQYF. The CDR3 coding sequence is TGTGCCATCAGTGAGGGATCTAGCGGGGGCTCCTACGAGCAGTACTTC.

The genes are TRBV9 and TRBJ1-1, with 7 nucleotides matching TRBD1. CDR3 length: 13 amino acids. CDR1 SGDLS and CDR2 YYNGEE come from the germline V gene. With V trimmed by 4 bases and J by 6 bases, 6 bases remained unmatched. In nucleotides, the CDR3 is TGTGCCAGCAGCCCAGACAGGGCGGCTGAAGCTTTCTTT. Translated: CASSPDRAAEAFF.

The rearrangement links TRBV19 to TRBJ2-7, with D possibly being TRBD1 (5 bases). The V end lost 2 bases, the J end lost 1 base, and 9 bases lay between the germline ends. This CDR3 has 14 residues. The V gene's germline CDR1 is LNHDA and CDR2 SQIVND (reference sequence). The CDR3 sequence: CASSITGLSYEQYF. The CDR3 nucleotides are TGTGCCAGTAGTATAACAGGTCTGTCCTACGAGCAGTACTTC.

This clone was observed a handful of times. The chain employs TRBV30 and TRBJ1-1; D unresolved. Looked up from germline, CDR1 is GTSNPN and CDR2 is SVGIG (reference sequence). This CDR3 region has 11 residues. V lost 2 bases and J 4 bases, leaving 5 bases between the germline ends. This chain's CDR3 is CAWSSPTEAFF. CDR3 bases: TGTGCCTGGAGTAGCCCCACTGAAGCTTTCTTT. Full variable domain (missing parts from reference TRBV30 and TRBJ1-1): SQTIHQWPATLVQPVGSPLSLECTVEGTSNPNLYWYRQAAGRGLQLLFYSVGIGQISSEVPQNLSASRPQDRQFILSSKKLLLSDSGFYLCAWSSPTEAFFGQGTRLTVV.

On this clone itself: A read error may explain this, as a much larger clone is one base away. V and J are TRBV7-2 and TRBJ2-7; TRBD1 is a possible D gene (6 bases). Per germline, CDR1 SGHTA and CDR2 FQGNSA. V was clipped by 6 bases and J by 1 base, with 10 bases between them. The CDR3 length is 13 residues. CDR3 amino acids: CASSFGQSYEQYF. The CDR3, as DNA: TGTGCCAGCAGTTTCGGACAGTCCTACGAGCAGTACTTC.

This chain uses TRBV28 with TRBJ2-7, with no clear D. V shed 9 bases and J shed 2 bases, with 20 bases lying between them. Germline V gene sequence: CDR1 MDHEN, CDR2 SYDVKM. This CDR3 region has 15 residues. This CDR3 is CASHRLHANPYEQYF. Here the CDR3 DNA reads TGTGCCAGTCACCGACTTCACGCGAACCCCTACGAGCAGTACTTC.

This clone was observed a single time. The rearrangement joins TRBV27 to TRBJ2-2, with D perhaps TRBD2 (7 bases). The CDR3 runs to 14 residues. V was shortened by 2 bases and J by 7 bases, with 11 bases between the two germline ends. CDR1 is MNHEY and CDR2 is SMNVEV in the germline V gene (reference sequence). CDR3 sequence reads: CASSLIGGGGELFF. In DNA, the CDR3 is TGTGCCAGCAGTTTAATAGGGGGGGGCGGGGAGCTGTTTTTT.